The 28 T cell receptor beta chains below were found in one sample sequenced in a study of CD8 T cells in Susac syndrome. It was with random hexamers that about 0.45 to 1 ug RNA was reverse transcribed. Each CDR3 protein is one row after TCRdb ran MiXCR on the immunoSEQ multiplex PCR reads. The table records about 250,000 distinct CDR3 sequences, over 85% of them present only once. Sequenced sample: CD4+ T cells from PBMCs. All receptors come from a human donor with multiple sclerosis.

The chain combines TRBV28 with TRBJ1-5; D gene uncertain. The germline gives CDR1 MDHEN, CDR2 SYDVKM. Trimming took 7 bases from V and 0 from J, leaving 10 bases between them. The CDR3 extends over 14 amino acids. This chain's CDR3 is CASIPGISNQPQHF. The DNA of the CDR3 is TGTGCCAGCATCCCGGGCATTAGCAATCAGCCCCAGCATTTT.

The chain recombines TRBV7-8 with TRBJ2-2; the match to TRBD1 covers 8 bases. V gave up 5 bases and J gave up 2 bases; unmatched junction bases: 4. CDR1 SGHVS and CDR2 FQNEAQ come from the germline V gene. There are 15 residues in the CDR3. The CDR3 region has the DNA TGTGCCAGCAGCAGGGACAGGACAAACACCGGGGAGCTGTTTTTT. This gives the protein CASSRDRTNTGELFF.

The rearrangement links TRBV4-1 to TRBJ2-5, with D maybe TRBD1 (6 bases). The ends were cut back, 2 bases at V and 6 bases at J, with 22 bases in the middle. This CDR3 region has 17 residues. Germline V gene lookup returns CDR1 MGHRA and CDR2 YSYEKL. The CDR3 protein is CASSQTQTAQGSKTQYF. CDR3 coding DNA: TGCGCCAGCAGCCAAACTCAAACCGCACAGGGTTCGAAGACCCAGTACTTC.

V and J are TRBV28 and TRBJ2-4; TRBD2 matches at 7 bases. V lost 6 bases to trimming and J lost 6 bases; unmatched junction nucleotides: 11. Germline V CDR1 and CDR2: MDHEN, SYDVKM. The CDR3 spans 15 residues. CDR3 protein: CASSSPRTRGNIQYF. DNA for the CDR3: TGTGCCAGCAGCTCCCCCAGGACTAGGGGAAACATTCAGTACTTC.

The V call is TRBV20-1, the J call TRBJ1-5; D gene unclear. Germline V gene data show CDR1 as DFQATT and CDR2 as SNEGSKA (reference sequence). V lost 3 bases, J lost 5 bases, and 5 bases lay in between. This CDR3 contains 11 residues. The DNA for the CDR3 is TGCAGTGCTAGGGAGGATCAGCCCCAGCATTTT. Translation gives CSAREDQPQHF.

The gene calls are TRBV3-1 and TRBJ2-1, with D unresolved. The V end was cut by 1 base, the J end by 8 bases, with 3 bases between. Germline CDR1 is LGHDT and CDR2 is YNNKEL (reference sequence). The CDR3 has 11 residues. In DNA form, the CDR3 reads TGTGCCAGCAGCCAAGGCTATGAGCAGTTCTTC. Residues: CASSQGYEQFF.

The rearrangement uses TRBV6-5 and TRBJ2-2; possible D gene TRBD1, 6 bases. The germline V gene encodes CDR1 MNHEY and CDR2 SVGAGI. Trimming removed 11 bases at V and 7 bases at J, with 17 bases between. The CDR3 loop spans 13 amino acids. CDR3 in amino acids: CAVSRGRDGELFF. The CDR3 DNA follows: TGTGCCGTGTCCAGGGGAAGAGACGGGGAGCTGTTTTTT.

This clonotype appeared once. The chain couples TRBV5-1 to TRBJ2-5; D is perhaps TRBD1 (6 bases). With 2 bases removed from V and 1 base from J, the gap between germline ends came to 9 bases. Germline CDR1 is SGHRS and CDR2 is YFSETQ. This CDR3 comprises 14 residues. Here the CDR3 reads CASSFKGGQETQYF. CDR3 sequence (DNA): TGCGCCAGCAGCTTTAAAGGGGGCCAAGAGACCCAGTACTTC.

The count of this clonotype is one. The chain employs TRBV2 and TRBJ2-1; 10 nucleotides match TRBD2. CDR1 and CDR2 from the germline V gene are SNHLY and FYNNEI. V gave up 5 bases and J gave up 11 bases; unmatched junction bases: 3. CDR3 length: 12 residues. The CDR3 here is CASSTSGTQQFF. DNA of the CDR3: TGTGCCAGCAGTACTAGCGGGACCCAGCAGTTCTTC.

The sample holds one count of this clonotype. V is TRBV12-5 and J is TRBJ2-5; 7 nucleotides match TRBD1. CDR3 length: 14 amino acids. V gave up 4 bases and J gave up 3 bases; unmatched junction bases: 5. CDR1 and CDR2 from the germline V gene are LGHNT and FRNRAP. For the CDR3, the DNA is TGTGCTAGTGGTTCGAGCGACAGGGAAGAGACCCAGTACTTC. Translated: CASGSSDREETQYF.

The V gene is TRBV21-1, the J gene TRBJ2-2. TRBV21-1 is termed a pseudogene. This CDR3 is built from 9 residues. This chain's CDR3 is CAVTGELFF. CDR3 bases: TGTGCAGTGACCGGGGAGCTGTTTTTT.

V is TRBV20-1 and J is TRBJ2-4, with a possible D match to TRBD1 (5 bases). The CDR3 runs to 16 residues. CDR1 is DFQATT, CDR2 SNEGSKA, per germline (reference sequence). V was clipped by 3 bases and J by 1 base, with 16 bases between them. CDR3 DNA: TGCAGTGCTAGTAAACCCGGCAGGGTGGCCAAAAACATTCAGTACTTC. Its translation is CSASKPGRVAKNIQYF.

The chain uses TRBV20-1 and TRBJ1-2; no clear D gene. The germline V gene encodes CDR1 DFQATT and CDR2 SNEGSKA (reference sequence). The CDR3 loop spans 13 amino acids. The V end lost 5 bases, the J end lost 8 bases, and 18 bases lay between the germline ends. The CDR3 region is CSAGEGGSRGYTF. The CDR3 coding sequence is TGCAGTGCTGGGGAGGGAGGCTCACGGGGCTACACCTTC.

The genes are TRBV5-1 and TRBJ2-5; 8 bases agree with TRBD2. Trimming removed 1 base from V and 5 bases from J; junction bases left unmatched: 7. In germline, CDR1 is SGHRS, CDR2 YFSETQ. The CDR3 is 15 residues long. CDR3 protein: CASSLNGGVAETQYF. As DNA, the CDR3 is TGCGCCAGCAGCTTGAACGGGGGGGTAGCGGAGACCCAGTACTTC.

The chain links TRBV3-1 to TRBJ2-5; 9 nucleotides match TRBD2. The CDR3 consists of 16 residues. V dropped 4 bases and J dropped 5; count of bases not matched to a gene: 11. Per germline, CDR1 LGHDT and CDR2 YNNKEL (reference sequence). The CDR3 bases are TGTGCCAGCAGCCGGGGCGGGGGGGCTGCTTCGGAGACCCAGTACTTC. It codes for CASSRGGGAASETQYF.

The V call is TRBV25-1, the J call TRBJ1-1; a possible D gene is TRBD1 (5 bases). The CDR3 is made up of 12 amino acids. V was shortened by 5 bases and J by 5 bases, with 9 bases between the two germline ends. CDR1 and CDR2 (germline): MGHDK, SYGVNS. CDR3 residues: CASSPDRTEAFF. The CDR3 DNA is TGTGCCAGCAGTCCCGACAGAACTGAAGCTTTCTTT.

The V and J genes are TRBV20-1 and TRBJ2-3; D uncertain. The CDR3 length is 14 residues. CDR1 and CDR2 (germline): DFQATT, SNEGSKA (reference sequence). The V end lost 1 base, the J end lost 3 bases, and 11 bases lay between the germline ends. Written as DNA, the CDR3 is TGCAGTGCTAGAGTTGTTATTGGGACAGATACGCAGTATTTT. Translating it yields CSARVVIGTDTQYF.

The chain couples TRBV29-1 to TRBJ2-7, with D perhaps matching TRBD2 (5 bases). Trimming left V 3 bases short and J 3 bases short, with 12 bases between. This CDR3 has 13 amino acids. Germline V lookup: CDR1 SQVTM, CDR2 ANQGSEA. CDR3 in amino acids: CSVEALSGYEQYF. The CDR3 region has the DNA TGCAGCGTTGAGGCCCTGAGCGGCTACGAGCAGTACTTC.

V usage is TRBV20-1 and J usage is TRBJ2-3; TRBD1 aligns across 8 bases. The CDR3 has 16 residues. In germline, CDR1 is DFQATT, CDR2 SNEGSKA (reference sequence). The ends lost 1 base at V and 0 bases at J; junction bases unmatched: 6. CDR3 sequence (DNA): TGCAGTGCTAGAGCTAACAGGGGGGCTAGCACAGATACGCAGTATTTT. This sequence encodes CSARANRGASTDTQYF.

The chain has TRBV20-1 and TRBJ1-1; TRBD1 might be the D (5 bases). The germline V gene has CDR1 DFQATT and CDR2 SNEGSKA (reference sequence). Trimming stripped 0 bases from V and 10 bases from J, with 18 bases between. The CDR3 sequence is 14 residues long. CDR3 sequence (DNA): TGCAGTGCTAGAGAGTCACAGGCGGGGTATCGAGCTTTCTTT. Its protein is CSARESQAGYRAFF.

The chain is built from TRBV12-3 or TRBV12-4 and TRBJ1-5; 7 nucleotides agree with TRBD1. CDR3 length: 13 amino acids. V shed 5 bases and J 7 bases; nucleotides not matched to a gene: 5. The CDR3 region is CASSLRDSQPQHF. CDR3 DNA sequence: TGTGCCAGCAGTCTCCGGGACAGCCAGCCCCAGCATTTT.

The V call is TRBV6-1, the J call TRBJ1-6; D is unresolved. Trimming took off 8 bases at V and 14 bases at J, with 16 bases between the two ends. Germline V gene sequence: CDR1 MNHNS, CDR2 SASEGT. This CDR3 spans 12 amino acids. The CDR3 DNA sequence: TGTGCCAGCGGCCCATCGGGCTTAACCCTCCACTTT. Translated: CASGPSGLTLHF.

V is TRBV5-1 and J is TRBJ2-7, with 9 bases matching TRBD1. CDR1 SGHRS and CDR2 YFSETQ come from the germline V gene. CDR3 length: 16 amino acids. V lost 4 bases and J lost 3; bases outside the gene matches: 11. The CDR3 DNA is TGCGCCAGCAGCCAAACTCGACAGGGGGTGTTCTACGAGCAGTACTTC. Amino acids: CASSQTRQGVFYEQYF.

The rearrangement uses TRBV2 and TRBJ1-6; D unresolved. V was clipped by 7 bases and J by 6 bases, with 13 bases between them. This CDR3 region has 14 residues. The germline gives CDR1 SNHLY, CDR2 FYNNEI. The CDR3 region has the DNA TGTGCCAGCACCTCCCAAACAGTTAATTCACCCCTCCACTTT. The encoded protein is CASTSQTVNSPLHF.

The CDR3: CASSTKTRPGANVLTF. DNA for the CDR3: TGTGCCAGCAGTACCAAGACCCGCCCTGGGGCCAACGTCCTGACTTTC. The chain links TRBV6-1 to TRBJ2-6, with D uncertain. V lost 5 bases and J lost 2, with 13 bases in between. The germline gives CDR1 MNHNS, CDR2 SASEGT. The CDR3 contains 16 residues.

V is TRBV20-1 and J is TRBJ2-3; D ambiguous. The V end lost 5 bases, the J end lost 3 bases, and 9 bases lay between the germline ends. Germline CDR1 reads DFQATT; CDR2 reads SNEGSKA (reference sequence). The CDR3 consists of 12 residues. The DNA of the CDR3 is TGCAGTGCTCTCGCCACAACAGATACGCAGTATTTT. Protein: CSALATTDTQYF.

This clonotype was recorded only once. V usage is TRBV23-1 and J usage is TRBJ2-7; D remains unclear. TRBV23-1 is an ORF, and what it does is uncertain. V was trimmed by 10 bases and J by 3 bases, leaving 16 bases between them. The CDR3 totals 13 residues. The chain's CDR3 is CAIYVGGDYEQYV. In DNA, the CDR3 is TGCGCCATTTATGTGGGCGGCGACTACGAGCAGTACGTC.

The chain couples TRBV6-5 to TRBJ1-1, with D perhaps matching TRBD1 (5 bases). Trimming removed 2 bases at V and 1 base at J, with 11 bases between. Germline V CDR1 and CDR2: MNHEY, SVGAGI. The CDR3 sequence is 15 residues long. In nucleotides, the CDR3 is TGTGCCAGCAGTTACGACGGACACCCGAACACTGAAGCTTTCTTT. It yields the protein CASSYDGHPNTEAFF.